This TCR beta chain was recovered during a study of T cells in Graves' hyperthyroidism and ophthalmopathy. Broader study findings: Ophthalmopathy, which appeared later, was predicted by the model a median 6.5 months before onset.

Graves' hyperthyroidism showing no ophthalmopathy progression within 18 months was considered stable. The study based diagnoses on clinical symptoms, serum thyroxine and TRAb, thyroid ultrasound and orbital computed tomography. 9.5 to 10 ml fresh peripheral blood yielded the PBMCs. In the case of this clonotype: Its target is not known.

Amplified regions were TCR beta CDR3 sequences from RNA transcripts. The primer set for the first-round RT-PCR of the TCR CDR3 was HTBI. TCRdb re-called the multiplex PCR reads through MiXCR, storing one row per CDR3 protein. The sample has 600,000 to 750,000 distinct CDR3 sequences, around 16% seen once; the top ten hold 15% to 18%. The length of the CDR3 is 16 residues. The germline V gene has CDR1 MNHNS and CDR2 SASEGT. V dropped 5 bases and J dropped 6; count of bases not matched to a gene: 5. The sample comprised blood. J is TRBJ2-1 and V is TRBV6-1, with TRBD2 matching over 15 bases. The receptor comes from a middle-aged man with Graves' hyperthyroidism. The CDR3 is CASSRTSGRASNEQFF. DNA for the CDR3: TGTGCCAGCAGTCGGACTAGCGGGAGGGCCAGCAATGAGCAGTTCTTC.